The 17 T cell receptor beta chains reported below all come from one sample, sequenced in a study of cytomegalovirus exposure and HLA in healthy donors. Both 60 Vbeta primers and 13 Jbeta primers went into the PCR. Data came from immunoSEQ multiplex PCR; TCRdb stores just in-frame clones and leaves some out. The table includes some 200,000 clones, around 80% detected once. The source material was PBMCs. Every receptor here comes from a young woman in good health and CMV-seronegative.

This clone occurred once. The chain links TRBV29-1 to TRBJ1-4; TRBD1 matches at 7 bases. Trimming removed 6 bases from V and 3 bases from J; junction bases left unmatched: 7. The CDR3 spans 14 residues. Germline V CDR1 and CDR2: SQVTM, ANQGSEA. CDR3 loop: CSVLKTGPNEKLFF. CDR3 bases: TGCAGCGTCCTCAAGACAGGGCCTAATGAAAAACTGTTTTTT.

The chain couples TRBV7-2 to TRBJ2-5; maybe TRBD2 (5 bases). V was shortened by 2 bases and J by 5 bases, with 12 bases between the two germline ends. The germline V gene has CDR1 SGHTA and CDR2 FQGNSA. The CDR3 spans 14 residues. The CDR3 bases are TGTGCCAGCAGCTTATATGAGGGATTGGAGACCCAGTACTTC. Amino acids: CASSLYEGLETQYF.

The CDR3 reads CASSLFASGRNTGELFF. The CDR3 DNA reads as TGTGCCAGCAGTTTATTTGCTAGCGGGCGAAACACCGGGGAGCTGTTTTTT. The V call is TRBV28, the J call TRBJ2-2, with 8 bases lining up with TRBD2. The CDR3 has 17 amino acids. With 1 base clipped from V and 2 bases from J, the junction kept 6 bases outside the gene matches. Germline V lookup: CDR1 MDHEN, CDR2 SYDVKM.

V usage is TRBV19 and J usage is TRBJ1-2; D may be TRBD1 (6 bases). V was shortened by 8 bases and J by 4 bases, with 23 bases between the two germline ends. CDR3 length: 16 residues. Looked up from germline, CDR1 is LNHDA and CDR2 is SQIVND (reference sequence). CDR3 sequence: CASRSPWDTGVYGYTF. The CDR3 DNA is TGTGCCAGTCGAAGTCCATGGGACACCGGAGTCTATGGCTACACCTTC. The full variable domain, with the rest looked up from reference TRBV19 and TRBJ1-2, is DGGITQSPKYLFRKEGQNVTLSCEQNLNHDAMYWYRQDPGQGLRLIYYSQIVNDFQKGDIAEGYSVSREKKESFPLTVTSAQKNPTAFYLCASRSPWDTGVYGYTFGSGTRLTVV.

CDR3 coding DNA: TGTGCCAGCAGCTTAACGGGACTAGCGAACAATGAGCAGTTCTTC. Translating gives CASSLTGLANNEQFF. V usage is TRBV7-2 and J usage is TRBJ2-1; 10 nucleotides line up with TRBD2. The germline gives CDR1 SGHTA, CDR2 FQGNSA. J gave up 5 bases and V 2 bases, and 3 bases lay outside the gene matches. This CDR3 contains 15 residues.

This chain connects TRBV27 to TRBJ1-2, with 7 bases lining up with TRBD1. The CDR3 runs to 15 residues. V was clipped by 6 bases and J by 8 bases; unmatched bases: 15. Germline CDR1 reads MNHEY; CDR2 reads SMNVEV (reference sequence). The CDR3 protein is CASRPWTGFDVGYTF. CDR3 coding DNA: TGTGCCAGCAGGCCATGGACAGGTTTCGATGTGGGCTACACCTTC.

This clone has a single count. The chain recombines TRBV5-4 with TRBJ2-2; D gene ambiguous. V was shortened by 3 bases and J by 7 bases, with 7 bases between the two germline ends. CDR1 SGHNT and CDR2 YYREEE come from the germline V gene (reference sequence). This CDR3 region has 12 residues. CDR3 residues: CASSWRGGELFF. CDR3 sequence (DNA): TGTGCCAGCAGCTGGCGCGGCGGGGAGCTGTTTTTT.

The chain couples TRBV7-9 to TRBJ1-1, with D maybe TRBD1 (5 bases). Germline assignment: CDR1 SEHNR and CDR2 FQNEAQ (reference sequence). This CDR3 is 15 amino acids long. V dropped 4 bases and J dropped 3 bases, with 15 bases sitting between them. This CDR3 reads CASSSGILMDTEAFF. The CDR3 nucleotides are TGTGCCAGCAGCTCAGGGATTTTGATGGACACTGAAGCTTTCTTT.

The table lists this clone with a few counts. This chain uses TRBV4-3 with TRBJ2-5; 7 bases match TRBD2. After removal of 0 bases from V and 6 bases from J, the junction contained 4 bases not matched to a gene. Germline V lookup: CDR1 LGHNA, CDR2 YSLEER. CDR3 length equals 14 residues. The CDR3 DNA follows: TGCGCCAGCAGCCAAGATGGGGGAGGGAAGACCCAGTACTTC. As protein: CASSQDGGGKTQYF.

J is TRBJ1-2 and V is TRBV6-5; 7 bases line up with TRBD1. This CDR3 has 14 residues. Germline loops: CDR1 MNHEY, CDR2 SVGAGI. The V segment lost 6 bases and the J segment 5 bases; nucleotides outside the gene matches: 9. CDR3 sequence reads: CASRPRQGRYGYTF. CDR3 DNA sequence: TGTGCCAGCAGACCTAGACAGGGTCGATATGGCTACACCTTC.

The chain uses TRBV5-1 and TRBJ2-1, with TRBD2 matching 11 bases. The CDR3 contains 15 residues. The trim removed 1 base at V and 7 bases at J, leaving 4 bases unmatched. Per the germline V gene, CDR1 is SGHRS and CDR2 is YFSETQ. The CDR3 sequence is CASSLLAGGPNEQFF. The CDR3 coding sequence is TGCGCCAGCAGCTTGTTAGCGGGAGGGCCAAATGAGCAGTTCTTC.

This rearrangement joins TRBV11-2 to TRBJ2-7, with D possibly TRBD2 on 5 matching bases. The V end was cut by 11 bases, the J end by 6 bases, with 17 bases between. This CDR3 contains 12 residues. CDR1 and CDR2 from the germline V gene are SGHAT and FQNNGV. The CDR3 region is CAYPSGFGEQYV. The CDR3 nucleotides are TGTGCCTATCCGTCGGGGTTTGGCGAGCAGTACGTC.

This clone has a single count. The J gene is TRBJ2-7, the V gene TRBV10-2, with a weak D call TRBD2 (5 bases). The ends were cut back, 6 bases at V and 2 bases at J, with 14 bases in the middle. The CDR3 length is 14 residues. Germline V gene lookup returns CDR1 WSHSY and CDR2 SAAADI. In DNA, the CDR3 is TGCGCCAGCAGCAATGGAAAAGCGGCCTACGAGCAGTACGTC. Translating it yields CASSNGKAAYEQYV.

The V and J genes are TRBV28 and TRBJ2-3; 9 bases map to TRBD2. Germline V gene data show CDR1 as MDHEN and CDR2 as SYDVKM. This CDR3 contains 17 residues. J was trimmed by 0 bases and V by 4 bases; bases with no gene match: 8. CDR3 sequence reads: CASSSPTSGTSTDTQYF. Written as DNA, the CDR3 is TGTGCCAGCAGTTCCCCGACTAGCGGAACTAGCACAGATACGCAGTATTTT.

The chain carries TRBV10-3 and TRBJ2-5, with TRBD2 matching 9 bases. This CDR3 is built from 16 residues. With V trimmed by 0 bases and J by 5 bases, 7 bases remained unmatched. CDR1 ENHRY and CDR2 SYGVKD come from the germline V gene. CDR3 in DNA: TGTGCCATCAGTGAGTCAGCAGGGACTAGCAGGGAGACCCAGTACTTC. It yields the protein CAISESAGTSRETQYF.

The J gene is TRBJ2-5, the V gene TRBV9, with 9 bases lining up with TRBD1. CDR1 is SGDLS and CDR2 is YYNGEE in the germline V gene. The CDR3 length is 14 residues. J was trimmed by 7 bases and V by 6 bases; bases with no gene match: 10. Here the CDR3 reads CASNSGTGFATQYF. The CDR3 coding sequence is TGTGCCAGCAATTCCGGGACAGGGTTCGCGACCCAGTACTTC.

The V call is TRBV11-2, the J call TRBJ2-1; 9 nucleotides line up with TRBD1. Germline values: CDR1 SGHAT, CDR2 FQNNGV. Trimming took 3 bases from V and 4 from J; bases not matched to a gene: 13. This CDR3 has 18 amino acids. The CDR3 spells CASSFPPTGGLTYNEQFF. The CDR3 bases are TGTGCCAGCAGCTTTCCCCCCACAGGGGGCCTCACATACAATGAGCAGTTCTTC.